The 20 T cell receptor beta chains below come from one sample, sequenced in a study of blood T cell repertoires in COVID-19. Only in-frame clones appear in the TCRdb table, and some are missing; sequencing was by immunoSEQ multiplex PCR. The sample yields some 170,000 clones, about 80% seen once. Sequences were obtained from peripheral blood. The origin of the receptors is a man in his sixties with acute or convalescent COVID-19.

V is TRBV5-1 and J is TRBJ2-7; 8 nucleotides align to TRBD1. Trimming cost V 0 bases and J 3 bases; bases outside gene matches: 2. CDR1 is SGHRS and CDR2 is YFSETQ in the germline V gene. The CDR3 spans 14 residues. The CDR3 protein is CASSLAGQGYEQYF. CDR3 nucleotide sequence: TGCGCCAGCAGCTTGGCCGGACAGGGCTACGAGCAGTACTTC.

J is TRBJ2-5 and V is TRBV14; a possible D gene is TRBD2 (5 bases). Germline assignment: CDR1 SGHDN and CDR2 FVKESK. This CDR3 comprises 15 residues. Deletions cut 4 bases from V and 5 bases from J, with 17 bases between. The CDR3 sequence is CASSPGPPRRETQYF. For the CDR3, the DNA is TGTGCCAGCAGCCCTGGACCCCCCCGGAGGGAGACCCAGTACTTC.

The chain couples TRBV5-1 to TRBJ1-1, with a possible D match to TRBD1 (6 bases). The CDR3 length is 15 residues. Between the trimmed V and J ends, which lost 2 bases and 1 base, there was a span of 12 bases. From germline, CDR1 is SGHRS and CDR2 YFSETQ. CDR3 region: CASSFAGASNTEAFF. In nucleotides, the CDR3 is TGCGCCAGCAGCTTCGCGGGGGCGTCGAACACTGAAGCTTTCTTT.

This clone was found once. J is TRBJ1-3 and V is TRBV21-1; the table assigns TRBD1, which was not confirmed against the DNA. TRBV21-1 is labeled a pseudogene. The CDR3 is 16 amino acids. CDR3 bases: TGTGCCAGCAGCAACTGGACACCTTCCTCTGGAAACACCATATATTTT. Protein: CASSNWTPSSGNTIYF.

This chain links TRBV25-1 with TRBJ1-4; D remains ambiguous. Germline CDR1 MGHDK, CDR2 SYGVNS. This CDR3 comprises 14 residues. The ends were cut back, 4 bases at V and 4 bases at J, with 10 bases in the middle. The CDR3 DNA is TGTGCCAGCAGTGCATACGGTTATAATGAAAAACTGTTTTTT. It encodes CASSAYGYNEKLFF.

V and J are TRBV19 and TRBJ1-4; D uncertain. The CDR3 consists of 14 residues. The V and J ends lost 3 bases and 3 bases respectively, with 8 bases between them. Germline CDR1 LNHDA, CDR2 SQIVND (reference sequence). The CDR3 DNA is TGTGCCAGTAGTATCATGGGAGCTAATGAAAAACTGTTTTTT. It codes for CASSIMGANEKLFF.

The V gene is TRBV20-1, the J gene TRBJ1-1; D not certain. V dropped 4 bases and J dropped 0 bases, with 3 bases sitting between them. The CDR3 is 11 amino acids. Germline CDR1 DFQATT, CDR2 SNEGSKA (reference sequence). The DNA of the CDR3 is TGCAGTGCTAAGCTGAACACTGAAGCTTTCTTT. Its protein product is CSAKLNTEAFF.

The rearrangement uses TRBV27 and TRBJ2-4, with a tentative D call TRBD2 (6 bases). The V end lost 0 bases, the J end lost 0 bases, and 15 bases lay between the germline ends. Germline assignment: CDR1 MNHEY and CDR2 SMNVEV (reference sequence). The CDR3 spans 18 residues. The DNA of the CDR3 is TGTGCCAGCAGTTTATCGAATGGGGACTTACTAGCCAAAAACATTCAGTACTTC. It specifies CASSLSNGDLLAKNIQYF.

This rearrangement joins TRBV7-2 to TRBJ1-6; TRBD1 might be the D (5 bases). Trimming left V 1 base short and J 6 bases short, with 19 bases between. Germline V gene lookup returns CDR1 SGHTA and CDR2 FQGNSA. The CDR3 consists of 18 residues. CDR3 amino acids: CASSLVGYRGGSNSPLHF. DNA for the CDR3: TGTGCCAGCAGCTTAGTCGGTTATCGGGGGGGGAGTAATTCACCCCTCCACTTT. Drawing the rest from reference TRBV7-2 and TRBJ1-6, the complete variable domain is GAGVSQSPSNKVTEKGKDVELRCDPISGHTALYWYRQSLGQGLEFLIYFQGNSAPDKSGLPSDRFSAERTGGSVSTLTIQRTQQEDSAVYLCASSLVGYRGGSNSPLHFGNGTRLTVT.

This clone was counted a single time. J is TRBJ1-1 and V is TRBV9, with D possibly matching TRBD1 (6 bases). V lost 7 bases and J 3 bases, leaving 10 bases between the germline ends. CDR1 is SGDLS and CDR2 is YYNGEE in the germline V gene. The CDR3 totals 12 residues. The CDR3 sequence is CASAGEYTEAFF. CDR3 coding DNA: TGTGCCAGCGCAGGGGAATACACTGAAGCTTTCTTT.

This clone showed up just once. This chain joins TRBV2 and TRBJ1-5, with D tentatively TRBD1 (5 bases). This CDR3 spans 14 amino acids. Germline CDR1 SNHLY, CDR2 FYNNEI. Trimming shortened V by 6 bases and J by 2 bases, and 11 bases separated the two germline ends. The CDR3 DNA sequence: TGTGCCAGCAGACCGACAGAGGGCAATCAGCCCCAGCATTTT. It specifies CASRPTEGNQPQHF.

This clone showed up just a few times. The chain combines TRBV30 with TRBJ2-3; 9 nucleotides agree with TRBD1. Trimming took 4 bases from V and 2 from J; bases not matched to a gene: 10. The CDR3 loop spans 16 amino acids. Germline lookup yields CDR1 GTSNPN and CDR2 SVGIG (reference sequence). CDR3 residues: CAWTGTGRSVTDTQYF. CDR3 bases: TGTGCCTGGACCGGGACAGGGAGGTCCGTCACAGATACGCAGTATTTT. Complete variable domain (other parts from reference TRBV30 and TRBJ2-3): SQTIHQWPATLVQPVGSPLSLECTVEGTSNPNLYWYRQAAGRGLQLLFYSVGIGQISSEVPQNLSASRPQDRQFILSSKKLLLSDSGFYLCAWTGTGRSVTDTQYFGPGTRLTVL.

This rearrangement joins TRBV6-2 or TRBV6-3 to TRBJ1-2; D remains ambiguous. The CDR3 sequence is 16 residues long. Germline values: CDR1 MNHEY, CDR2 SVGEGT. Trimming took off 0 bases at V and 4 bases at J, with 15 bases between the two ends. The CDR3 loop reads CASSYSVWQTSYGYTF. CDR3 nucleotides: TGTGCCAGCAGTTACTCGGTCTGGCAGACATCCTATGGCTACACCTTC.

V usage is TRBV19 and J usage is TRBJ2-2, with D perhaps TRBD1 (5 bases). V was clipped by 6 bases and J by 2 bases, with 10 bases between them. The CDR3 is 14 residues long. Germline CDR1 reads LNHDA; CDR2 reads SQIVND (reference sequence). This CDR3 is CASSKGRNTGELFF. In nucleotides, the CDR3 is TGTGCCAGTAGCAAGGGGCGAAACACCGGGGAGCTGTTTTTT. Drawing the rest from reference TRBV19 and TRBJ2-2, the complete variable domain is DGGITQSPKYLFRKEGQNVTLSCEQNLNHDAMYWYRQDPGQGLRLIYYSQIVNDFQKGDIAEGYSVSREKKESFPLTVTSAQKNPTAFYLCASSKGRNTGELFFGEGSRLTVL.

Only a few counts were recorded for this clone. The chain is built from TRBV4-1 and TRBJ1-2, with D possibly TRBD1 on 6 matching bases. Germline-derived CDR1 and CDR2 are MGHRA and YSYEKL. V lost 4 bases to trimming and J lost 4 bases, with 13 bases between them. The CDR3 consists of 14 residues. The CDR3: CASSLVGTSYGYTF. The CDR3 DNA sequence: TGCGCCAGCAGCCTTGTTGGGACAAGCTATGGCTACACCTTC.

V gene TRBV9 combines with J gene TRBJ2-1, with D maybe TRBD2 (5 bases). This CDR3 is built from 15 residues. Germline V lookup: CDR1 SGDLS, CDR2 YYNGEE. The V gene lost 0 bases and the J gene lost 4 bases, with 11 bases spanning the gap. Here the CDR3 reads CASSVGGYGYNEQFF. In DNA, the CDR3 is TGTGCCAGCAGCGTAGGAGGGTACGGGTACAATGAGCAGTTCTTC.

The chain is built from TRBV10-1 and TRBJ2-1, with D unresolved. The CDR3 runs 16 residues. Per germline, CDR1 WNHNN and CDR2 SYGVQD (reference sequence). Trimming took 0 bases from V and 0 from J, leaving 9 bases between them. CDR3 sequence reads: CASSESLSSSYNEQFF. The CDR3 nucleotides read TGCGCCAGCAGTGAGTCCCTCTCGAGCTCCTACAATGAGCAGTTCTTC.

This chain connects TRBV4-2 to TRBJ2-2, with TRBD1 identical over 10 bases. Germline assignment: CDR1 LGHNA and CDR2 YNFKEQ. Trimming removed 0 bases from V and 7 bases from J; junction bases left unmatched: 5. The length of the CDR3 is 16 residues. CDR3 in amino acids: CASSQDPGQGSGELFF. The DNA of the CDR3 is TGTGCCAGCAGCCAAGATCCGGGACAGGGGAGCGGGGAGCTGTTTTTT.

The chain is built from TRBV28 and TRBJ2-6; no definite D call. The CDR3 runs to 14 residues. V lost 5 bases to trimming and J lost 0 bases, with 5 bases between them. The germline gives CDR1 MDHEN, CDR2 SYDVKM. The CDR3 DNA sequence: TGTGCCAGCAGTACAAGCTCTGGGGCCAACGTCCTGACTTTC. This gives the protein CASSTSSGANVLTF.

V and J are TRBV6-2 or TRBV6-3 and TRBJ2-6, with 9 nucleotides matching TRBD1. Germline CDR1 reads MNHEY; CDR2 reads SVGEGT. CDR3 length equals 19 residues. V was clipped by 0 bases and J by 1 base; unmatched bases: 7. In DNA form, the CDR3 reads TGTGCCAGCAGTTACTCGACAGGGGGAGGCGCGTCTGGGGCCAACGTCCTGACTTTC. Translation gives CASSYSTGGGASGANVLTF.